This T cell receptor (beta chain) derives from a study of blood T cell repertoires in COVID-19. In its sample, this clone was seen once. This CDR3 region has 13 residues. CDR1 MNHEY and CDR2 SVGAGI come from the germline V gene. V lost 4 bases to trimming and J lost 5 bases, with 9 bases between them. Using immunoSEQ multiplex PCR, the repertoire was profiled, and TCRdb retains in-frame clones only, with some absent. The profile shows under 300,000 clones, approximately 78% of them singletons. The chain uses TRBV6-5 and TRBJ1-5, with a possible D match to TRBD1 (6 bases). The source material was peripheral blood. The receptor was isolated from a woman aged 60 to 75 with active or convalescent COVID-19. In DNA, the CDR3 is TGTGCCAGCAGTTCGACAGGAGATCAGCCCCAGCATTTT. This gives the protein CASSSTGDQPQHF.